These 22 T cell receptor beta chains came from one sample sequenced in a study of T-cell memory formation after mild COVID-19. TCRdb re-analysed the 5' RACE reads in MiXCR, keeping a single row per CDR3 protein. This table has about 360,000 distinct CDR3 sequences, roughly 14% appearing once. The sample comprised PBMCs or a T cell subset sorted from them (not recorded which). These TCRs come from a man between 18 and 29 years old who had mild COVID-19 (a few samples of this study predate the infection). Cell type and time point are not known.

This clonotype appeared a few times. V usage is TRBV29-1 and J usage is TRBJ2-2, with D possibly being TRBD1 or TRBD2 (5 bases each). Per the germline V gene, CDR1 is SQVTM and CDR2 is ANQGSEA. This CDR3 spans 22 amino acids. With 6 bases removed from V and 1 base from J, the gap between germline ends came to 36 bases. CDR3 residues: CSVGILGERDWTHRENTGELFF. CDR3 coding DNA: TGCAGCGTGGGGATTCTGGGGGAAAGAGACTGGACTCATCGGGAGAACACCGGGGAGCTGTTTTTT.

The sample holds a few counts of this clonotype. The V call is TRBV6-2 or TRBV6-3, the J call TRBJ1-5; tentative D call: TRBD1 (5 bases). Trimming took off 2 bases at V and 7 bases at J, with 12 bases between the two ends. The CDR3 runs to 14 residues. Germline V gene data show CDR1 as MNHEY and CDR2 as SVGEGT. The CDR3 spells CASSYPLRDQPQHF. In DNA, the CDR3 is TGTGCCAGCAGTTACCCCTTACGGGACCAGCCCCAGCATTTT.

The CDR3 sequence is CASSPRTGKDSPLHF. For the CDR3, the DNA is TGTGCCAGCTCCCCTCGGACAGGGAAGGATTCACCCCTCCACTTT. The chain uses TRBV18 and TRBJ1-6; the match to TRBD1 covers 8 bases. The trim removed 6 bases at V and 8 bases at J, leaving 9 bases unmatched. Germline CDR1 reads KGHSH; CDR2 reads LQKENI. CDR3 size: 15 residues. The complete variable domain, with remaining parts taken from reference TRBV18 and TRBJ1-6, reads NAGVMQNPRHLVRRRGQEARLRCSPMKGHSHVYWYRQLPEEGLKFMVYLQKENIIDESGMPKERFSAEFPKEGPSILRIQQVVRGDSAAYFCASSPRTGKDSPLHFGNGTRLTVT.

CDR3: CASARTGWTEAFF. The CDR3 DNA is TGTGCCAGCGCGCGGACGGGATGGACTGAAGCTTTCTTT. The genes are TRBV25-1 and TRBJ1-1, with D hard to call. Between the trimmed V and J ends, which lost 8 bases and 5 bases, there was a span of 15 bases. The CDR3 spans 13 residues. Germline CDR1 MGHDK, CDR2 SYGVNS.

J is TRBJ2-7 and V is TRBV3-1, with a weak D call TRBD1 (6 bases). The CDR3 runs to 16 residues. Trimming removed 0 bases from V and 0 bases from J, with 12 bases in between. Germline CDR1 LGHDT, CDR2 YNNKEL (reference sequence). Here the CDR3 DNA reads TGTGCCAGCAGCCAAGATTACAGGGCAGGCTCCTACGAGCAGTACTTC. It is translated as CASSQDYRAGSYEQYF.

This clonotype was recorded at least ten times. The V and J genes are TRBV6-1 and TRBJ1-5; no reliable D call. CDR3 size: 15 residues. Deletions cut 1 base from V and 0 bases from J, with 7 bases between. From germline, CDR1 is MNHNS and CDR2 SASEGT. As DNA, the CDR3 is TGTGCCAGCAGTGAAGAAGTGCTTAGCAATCAGCCCCAGCATTTT. This gives the protein CASSEEVLSNQPQHF.

This clonotype came up a few times. V is TRBV7-2 and J is TRBJ1-6, with 9 bases identical to TRBD1. This CDR3 region has 15 residues. Germline CDR1 reads SGHTA; CDR2 reads FQGNSA. Losses at the gene ends were 3 bases for V and 9 bases for J; bases not matched to a gene: 6. CDR3 residues: CASSLSGQGFSPLHF. CDR3 nucleotides: TGTGCCAGCAGCTTGTCGGGACAGGGCTTTTCACCCCTCCACTTT. The complete variable domain, with remaining parts taken from reference TRBV7-2 and TRBJ1-6, reads GAGVSQSPSNKVTEKGKDVELRCDPISGHTALYWYRQSLGQGLEFLIYFQGNSAPDKSGLPSDRFSAERTGGSVSTLTIQRTQQEDSAVYLCASSLSGQGFSPLHFGNGTRLTVT.

This clonotype was seen more than once but under ten times. The chain combines TRBV5-1 with TRBJ2-1, with D hard to call. The germline gives CDR1 SGHRS, CDR2 YFSETQ. The CDR3 extends over 15 amino acids. Trimming left V 0 bases short and J 3 bases short, with 10 bases between. The CDR3 spells CASSLVAPIYNEQFF. The CDR3 nucleotides are TGCGCCAGCAGCTTGGTGGCACCCATCTACAATGAGCAGTTCTTC. The full variable domain, in which reference TRBV5-1 and TRBJ2-1 provide the parts outside the CDR3, is KAGVTQTPRYLIKTRGQQVTLSCSPISGHRSVSWYQQTPGQGLQFLFEYFSETQRNKGNFPGRFSGRQFSNSRSEMNVSTLELGDSALYLCASSLVAPIYNEQFFGPGTRLTVL.

The J gene is TRBJ2-1, the V gene TRBV5-5; 7 nucleotides match TRBD2. After removal of 1 base from V and 7 bases from J, the junction contained 8 bases not matched to a gene. Germline V CDR1 and CDR2: SGHKS, YYEKEE (reference sequence). The CDR3 has 15 residues. In nucleotides, the CDR3 is TGTGCCAGCAGCTTGTTGGCGGGGGTACCGAATGAGCAGTTCTTC. Its translation: CASSLLAGVPNEQFF. The entire variable domain, with the rest obtained from reference TRBV5-5 and TRBJ2-1, is as follows: DAGVTQSPTHLIKTRGQQVTLRCSPISGHKSVSWYQQVLGQGPQFIFQYYEKEERGRGNFPDRFSARQFPNYSSELNVNALLLGDSALYLCASSLLAGVPNEQFFGPGTRLTVL.

This clonotype turned up a few times. The chain couples TRBV6-6 to TRBJ1-2; 10 bases are shared with TRBD1. The germline gives CDR1 MNHNY, CDR2 SVGAGI (reference sequence). The CDR3 totals 13 residues. J was trimmed by 10 bases and V by 2 bases; bases with no gene match: 4. The CDR3 DNA reads TGTGCCAGCAGTTACACAGGGACAGGGGTCTACACCTTC. Its translation: CASSYTGTGVYTF.

The table lists this clonotype with a few counts. An end of the junction differs from the germline gene, which may be a read error. The chain links TRBV3-1 to TRBJ1-2, with D unclear. Per germline, CDR1 LGHDT and CDR2 YNNKEL (reference sequence). The CDR3 loop spans 12 amino acids. CDR3 sequence (DNA): TGTGCCAGCAGCCAATCCGGTGTACCACCATTCTTC. Translating it yields CASSQSGVPPFF.

This clonotype appeared a few times. This chain joins TRBV2 and TRBJ2-6; maybe TRBD1 (5 bases). Germline V gene lookup returns CDR1 SNHLY and CDR2 FYNNEI. This CDR3 is 13 amino acids long. V was cut by 9 bases and J by 0 bases, with 6 bases left in between. CDR3: CARGASGANVLTF. In nucleotides, the CDR3 is TGTGCCAGAGGGGCCTCTGGGGCCAACGTCCTGACTTTC. Based on the CDR3 plus reference TRBV2 and TRBJ2-6, the full variable domain is EPEVTQTPSHQVTQMGQEVILRCVPISNHLYFYWYRQILGQKVEFLVSFYNNEISEKSEIFDDQFSVERPDGSNFTLKIRSTKLEDSAMYFCARGASGANVLTFGAGSRLTVL.

The gene calls are TRBV5-1 and TRBJ2-7, with TRBD1 as a possible D gene (5 bases). Trimming took 4 bases from V and 7 from J, leaving 21 bases between them. This CDR3 spans 15 amino acids. Germline CDR1 reads SGHRS; CDR2 reads YFSETQ. Written as DNA, the CDR3 is TGCGCCAGCAGCGAGATAGGGGTTCCCGAGGCGGAGCAGTACTTC. Translation: CASSEIGVPEAEQYF. The variable domain in full, with the rest retrieved from reference TRBV5-1 and TRBJ2-7, is KAGVTQTPRYLIKTRGQQVTLSCSPISGHRSVSWYQQTPGQGLQFLFEYFSETQRNKGNFPGRFSGRQFSNSRSEMNVSTLELGDSALYLCASSEIGVPEAEQYFGPGTRLTVT.

The chain is built from TRBV27 and TRBJ2-7; D possibly corresponds to TRBD1 (6 bases). V was cut by 3 bases and J by 4 bases, with 13 bases left in between. This CDR3 is 14 amino acids long. Germline assignment: CDR1 MNHEY and CDR2 SMNVEV (reference sequence). The CDR3 DNA follows: TGTGCCAGCAGTTTTGGACAGTATCCTTACGAGCAGTACTTC. It encodes CASSFGQYPYEQYF.

This clonotype showed up many times. The V gene is TRBV9, the J gene TRBJ2-1; 8 nucleotides match TRBD2. The germline gives CDR1 SGDLS, CDR2 YYNGEE. CDR3 length equals 18 residues. The V and J ends lost 0 bases and 2 bases, in that order; junction bases with no gene match: 10. In DNA, the CDR3 is TGTGCCAGCAGCGTAGCTAGTCTAGCGGGTCCCACCTACAATGAGCAGTTCTTC. Protein sequence: CASSVASLAGPTYNEQFF.

The J gene is TRBJ2-7, the V gene TRBV5-4; 10 nucleotides match TRBD1. Trimming removed 7 bases from V and 3 bases from J; junction bases left unmatched: 1. This CDR3 is built from 12 residues. CDR1 SGHNT and CDR2 YYREEE come from the germline V gene (reference sequence). The CDR3 nucleotides read TGTGCCAGCGGGACAGGGGTCTACGAGCAGTACGTC. Its translation is CASGTGVYEQYV.

The chain couples TRBV7-9 to TRBJ1-1, with unresolved D. CDR3 length: 13 amino acids. Germline V CDR1 and CDR2: SEHNR, FQNEAQ (reference sequence). V lost 3 bases to trimming and J lost 1 base, with 6 bases between them. The chain's CDR3 is CASSFTPNTEAFF. DNA of the CDR3: TGTGCCAGCAGCTTCACGCCGAACACTGAAGCTTTCTTT.

This chain joins TRBV7-2 and TRBJ2-3, with 9 bases matching TRBD2. The trim removed 1 base at V and 7 bases at J, leaving 9 bases unmatched. The germline V gene has CDR1 SGHTA and CDR2 FQGNSA. This CDR3 spans 16 amino acids. CDR3 sequence: CASSLDGGGAAHTQYF. In DNA, the CDR3 is TGTGCCAGCAGCTTAGATGGCGGGGGGGCCGCACATACGCAGTATTTT.

This chain uses TRBV12-5 with TRBJ2-7; tentatively, D is TRBD1 (6 bases). Germline V gives CDR1 LGHNT, CDR2 FRNRAP. This CDR3 has 15 amino acids. Trimming took off 6 bases at V and 0 bases at J, with 15 bases between the two ends. The CDR3 region has the DNA TGTGCTAGTGGCTGCCCTCACAGGGACTCCTACGAGCAGTACGTC. This gives the protein CASGCPHRDSYEQYV.

This clonotype has only a few counts. The chain uses TRBV7-8 and TRBJ2-1; 10 nucleotides line up with TRBD2. V shed 4 bases, J shed 8 bases, and the junction held 5 bases outside the gene matches. The CDR3 is 14 amino acids. Germline-derived CDR1 and CDR2 are SGHVS and FQNEAQ. DNA of the CDR3: TGTGCCAGCAGCTCCACTAGCGGGGTTGATGAGCAGTTCTTC. The encoded protein is CASSSTSGVDEQFF. Filled out from reference TRBV7-8 and TRBJ2-1, the complete variable domain reads GAGVSQSPRYKVAKRGQDVALRCDPISGHVSLFWYQQALGQGPEFLTYFQNEAQLDKSGLPSDRFFAERPEGSVSTLKIQRTQQEDSAVYLCASSSTSGVDEQFFGPGTRLTVL.

The V gene is TRBV7-9, the J gene TRBJ1-5; perhaps TRBD1 as D (6 bases). CDR1 SEHNR and CDR2 FQNEAQ come from the germline V gene (reference sequence). Trimming removed 6 bases at V and 6 bases at J, with 21 bases between. This CDR3 spans 16 amino acids. CDR3 sequence reads: CASSLTLGGAGQPQHF. The CDR3 coding sequence is TGTGCCAGCAGTCTAACCCTTGGGGGCGCGGGTCAGCCCCAGCATTTT.

The genes are TRBV6-2 or TRBV6-3 and TRBJ1-5; D uncertain. There are 12 residues in the CDR3. Germline V CDR1 and CDR2: MNHEY, SVGEGT. The CDR3 sequence is CASEGSNQPQHF. As DNA, the CDR3 is TGTGCGAGCGAAGGGAGCAATCAGCCCCAGCATTTT.